These T cell receptor beta chains were read from a single sample in a study of OX40 agonist ivuxolimab in advanced cancers. Assay: immunoSEQ multiplex PCR; the TCRdb copy retains only in-frame clones and omits some. This repertoire shows about 78,000 clones, almost 95% found once; its top ten account for approximately 3%. Sequencing used CD4+ or CD8+ T cells sorted from blood, obtained in a trial of the OX40 agonist ivuxolimab. The receptors here all came from an adult with an advanced solid tumor such as melanoma, head and neck, liver or kidney cancer. CDR3s include the opening cysteine and the closing phenylalanine or tryptophan. D genes are given only for firm matches. Clone size, where shown, is once, few, many, or a class for clones that have expanded.

CDR3 protein	CDR3 DNA	V gene	J gene	D gene	clone size
CASSELSNTEAFF	TGTGCCAGCAGTGAGCTGTCGAACACTGAAGCTTTCTTT	TRBV6-4	TRBJ1-1	NA	NA
CASSSILAGRGANVLTF	TGTGCCAGCAGCTCCATACTCGCTGGCCGCGGGGCCAACGTCCTGACTTTC	TRBV7-9	TRBJ2-6	NA	NA
CASSLAPHGGETQYF	TGCGCCAGCAGCTTGGCCCCTCACGGCGGGGAGACCCAGTACTTC	TRBV5-1	TRBJ2-5	NA	NA
CASGGRAAGREKLFF	TGTGCCAGCGGGGGCCGGGCAGCCGGGAGGGAAAAACTGTTTTTT	TRBV2	TRBJ1-4	NA	NA
CASRADTGELFF	TGCGCCAGCCGGGCGGACACCGGGGAGCTGTTTTTT	TRBV5-1	TRBJ2-2	NA	NA
CATSRDLRRNGGGSSYEQYF	TGTGCCACCAGCAGAGATCTAAGGCGAAATGGCGGGGGGTCCTCCTACGAGCAGTACTTC	TRBV15	TRBJ2-7	TRBD2	NA
CASSEGSNCGYTF	TGCGCCAGCAGTGAAGGCAGCAACTGTGGCTACACCTTC	TRBV10-2	TRBJ1-2	NA	once
CASSPEEYGYTF	TGTGCCAGCAGCCCCGAGGAATATGGCTACACCTTC	TRBV7-9	TRBJ1-2	NA	NA
CASIGLAGVNEQFF	TGTGCCAGCATCGGACTAGCGGGGGTCAATGAGCAGTTCTTC	TRBV2	TRBJ2-1	TRBD2	NA
CASSKDNLGGIHGYTF	TGTGCCAGCAGCAAAGATAATTTAGGGGGTATCCATGGCTACACCTTC	TRBV21-1	TRBJ1-2	NA	NA
CASSYQGQGITEAFF	TGTGCCAGCAGTTACCAGGGACAGGGGATCACTGAAGCTTTCTTT	TRBV6-5	TRBJ1-1	TRBD1	once
CASSRGQLNTEAFF	TGTGCCAGCAGCCGGGGACAGCTGAACACTGAAGCTTTCTTT	TRBV14	TRBJ1-1	TRBD1	NA
CASSPLNRENTGELFF	TGCGCCAGCAGCCCCCTGAACAGGGAGAACACCGGGGAGCTGTTTTTT	TRBV5-1	TRBJ2-2	NA	NA
CASSLATGANNQPQHF	TGTGCCAGCAGCCTCGCGACAGGGGCGAACAATCAGCCCCAGCATTTT	TRBV7-9	TRBJ1-5	TRBD1	NA
CSVSDRGGETQYF	TGCAGCGTTTCGGACAGGGGAGGGGAGACCCAGTACTTC	TRBV29-1	TRBJ2-5	TRBD1	NA
CTSSQDSAGPYF	TGCACCAGCAGCCAAGATTCGGCAGGGCCTTACTTC	TRBV1	TRBJ2-7	NA	NA
CATGARASEQYF	TGTGCCACTGGAGCCAGAGCTAGTGAGCAGTACTTC	TRBV30	TRBJ2-7	NA	NA
CASSPNRQGGNSPLHF	TGTGCCAGCAGCCCAAACCGACAGGGAGGGAATTCACCCCTCCACTTT	TRBV7-6	TRBJ1-6	TRBD1	few
CASSEAGGHYNSPLHF	TGTGCCAGCAGTGAAGCGGGCGGCCACTATAATTCACCCCTCCACTTT	TRBV2	TRBJ1-6	NA	NA
CASTQNYGYTF	TGTGCCAGCACGCAGAACTATGGCTACACCTTC	TRBV6-5	TRBJ1-2	NA	NA
CASSREQGARYEQYF	TGTGCCAGCAGTAGGGAACAGGGGGCCCGCTACGAGCAGTACTTC	TRBV2	TRBJ2-7	TRBD1	NA
CASSPSPGQGAYEQYF	TGTGCCAGCAGTCCTTCTCCGGGACAGGGGGCCTACGAGCAGTACTTC	TRBV6-6	TRBJ2-7	TRBD1	NA
CASSVQVWETQYF	TGCGCCAGCAGCGTACAGGTTTGGGAGACCCAGTACTTC	TRBV5-1	TRBJ2-5	NA	NA
CASSFQLAGEQYF	TGTGCCAGCAGCTTCCAGCTAGCCGGCGAGCAGTACTTC	TRBV11-1	TRBJ2-7	NA	NA
CASSLGPKTMGNTIYF	TGTGCCAGCAGCTTGGGGCCTAAAACCATGGGAAACACCATATATTTT	TRBV5-4	TRBJ1-3	NA	NA
CSVDKGGTEAFF	TGCAGCGTTGATAAGGGGGGGACTGAAGCTTTCTTT	TRBV29-1	TRBJ1-1	NA	few
CASSLLAGVVNEQFF	TGCGCCAGCAGCCTACTAGCGGGAGTAGTAAATGAGCAGTTCTTC	TRBV5-1	TRBJ2-1	TRBD2	NA
CASSLGGELGQPQHF	TGCGCCAGCAGCTTGGGGGGTGAGCTGGGGCAGCCCCAGCATTTT	TRBV5-1	TRBJ1-5	NA	NA
CAWRPRGYSPGNSPLHF	TGTGCCTGGAGGCCCAGGGGGTATTCACCGGGGAATTCACCCCTCCACTTT	TRBV30	TRBJ1-6	TRBD1	NA
CASNPSPGGSGETQYF	TGTGCCAGCAACCCCTCGCCCGGCGGGAGTGGGGAGACCCAGTACTTC	TRBV7-6	TRBJ2-5	TRBD2	NA
CASSSTGAEMWAQHF	TGTGCCAGCAGCTCAACAGGGGCCGAAATGTGGGCCCAGCATTTT	TRBV28	TRBJ1-5	TRBD1	NA
CASSLGAADGYTF	TGCGCCAGCAGCTTGGGGGCTGCGGATGGCTACACCTTC	TRBV5-1	TRBJ1-2	NA	NA
CASSAGTYQPQHF	TGTGCCAGCAGTGCTGGCACTTATCAGCCCCAGCATTTT	TRBV2	TRBJ1-5	NA	once
CASSQDERPTREQYF	TGCGCCAGCAGCCAAGATGAGAGACCCACGAGGGAGCAGTACTTC	TRBV4-1	TRBJ2-5	NA	NA
CASSIPGGSGELFF	TGCGCCAGCAGCATCCCCGGGGGCTCGGGGGAGCTGTTTTTT	TRBV5-1	TRBJ2-2	NA	NA
CASSPGTVNEKLFF	TGTGCCAGCAGTCCCGGGACAGTGAATGAAAAACTGTTTTTT	TRBV6-6	TRBJ1-4	TRBD1	NA
CASSLGREVVTNEKLFF	TGTGCCAGCAGTTTGGGGAGGGAGGTCGTCACTAATGAAAAACTGTTTTTT	TRBV28	TRBJ1-4	NA	once
CASGQRITQYF	TGTGCCAGCGGACAGAGAATTACCCAGTACTTC	TRBV14	TRBJ2-5	NA	NA
CAWSARGGAFF	TGTGCCTGGAGTGCCAGGGGAGGGGCTTTCTTT	TRBV30	TRBJ1-1	NA	NA
CSARLETQYF	TGCAGTGCTAGGCTTGAGACCCAGTACTTC	TRBV20-1	TRBJ2-5	NA	NA
CASSIIMTGGTEAFF	TGTGCCAGCAGCATAATTATGACAGGAGGCACTGAAGCTTTCTTT	TRBV5-4	TRBJ1-1	NA	NA